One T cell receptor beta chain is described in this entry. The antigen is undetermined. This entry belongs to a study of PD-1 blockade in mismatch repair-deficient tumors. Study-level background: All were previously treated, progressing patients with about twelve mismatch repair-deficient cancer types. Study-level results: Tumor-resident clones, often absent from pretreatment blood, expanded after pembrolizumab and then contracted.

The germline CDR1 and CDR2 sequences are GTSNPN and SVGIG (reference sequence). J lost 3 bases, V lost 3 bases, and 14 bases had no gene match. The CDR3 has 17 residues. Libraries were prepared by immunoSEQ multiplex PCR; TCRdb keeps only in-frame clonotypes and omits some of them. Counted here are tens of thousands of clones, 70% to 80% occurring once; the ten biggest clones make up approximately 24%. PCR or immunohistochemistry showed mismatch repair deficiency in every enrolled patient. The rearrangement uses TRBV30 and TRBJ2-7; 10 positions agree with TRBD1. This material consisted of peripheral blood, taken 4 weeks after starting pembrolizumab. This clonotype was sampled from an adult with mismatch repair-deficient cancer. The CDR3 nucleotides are TGTGCCTGGAGCACCAGACCTAACGGGGACAGGGGCTACGAGCAGTACTTC. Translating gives CAWSTRPNGDRGYEQYF.